These 18 T cell receptor beta chains came from one sample sequenced in a study of T cell changes during pregnancy in multiple sclerosis. This table comes from immunoSEQ multiplex PCR, and its TCRdb copy is limited to in-frame clones, with some not included. The sample lists tens of thousands of clones, about 90% occurring once. The sequences come from CD4+ T cells from peripheral blood mononuclear cells, collected in the second trimester of pregnancy. The origin of the receptors is a female donor with multiple sclerosis, enrolled in a pregnancy study.

This clone was recorded once. This chain connects TRBV7-4 to TRBJ1-6; possible D gene TRBD1, 5 bases. CDR3 length: 18 amino acids. In germline, CDR1 is SGHVT, CDR2 SQSDAQ. V dropped 2 bases and J dropped 2 bases, with 16 bases sitting between them. The CDR3 region has the DNA TGTGCCAGCAGCTTACCGGGACTTTTTGGACCCTATAATTCACCCCTCCACTTT. Its translation is CASSLPGLFGPYNSPLHF. Full variable domain (remainder filled in from reference TRBV7-4 and TRBJ1-6): GAGVSQSPRYKVAKRGRDVALRCDSISGHVTLYWYRQTLGQGSEVLTYSQSDAQRDKSGRPSGRFSAERPERSVSTLKIQRTEQGDSAVYLCASSLPGLFGPYNSPLHFGNGTRLTVT.

The V and J genes are TRBV9 and TRBJ2-3; perhaps TRBD1 as D (7 bases). This CDR3 is built from 13 residues. The V end was cut by 2 bases, the J end by 8 bases, with 12 bases between. Germline CDR1 reads SGDLS; CDR2 reads YYNGEE. CDR3 in DNA: TGTGCCAGCAGCGTGGAGGGACAGTCTACGCAGTATTTT. Translated, it gives CASSVEGQSTQYF.

The CDR3 sequence is CASSTVGGDTEAFF. The CDR3 DNA is TGTGCCAGCAGCACCGTGGGGGGTGACACTGAAGCTTTCTTT. V gene TRBV6-5 combines with J gene TRBJ1-1; a weak D match, TRBD1 (5 bases). Deletions cut 6 bases from V and 3 bases from J, with 14 bases between. Germline lookup yields CDR1 MNHEY and CDR2 SVGAGI. CDR3 length equals 14 residues.

The sample holds one count of this clone. This chain uses TRBV11-2 with TRBJ1-6, with D possibly being TRBD1 (6 bases). The CDR3 loop spans 13 amino acids. Germline V CDR1 and CDR2: SGHAT, FQNNGV. Trimming left V 3 bases short and J 6 bases short, with 6 bases between. For the CDR3, the DNA is TGTGCCAGCAGCTTGGGGGCTAATTCACCCCTCCACTTT. Translated: CASSLGANSPLHF.

The V gene is TRBV5-6, the J gene TRBJ1-5; TRBD1 agrees at 8 bases. The CDR3 length is 16 residues. The germline gives CDR1 SGHDT, CDR2 YYEEEE. V shed 0 bases, J shed 2 bases, and the junction held 4 bases outside the gene matches. The CDR3 sequence is CASSLGQGMGNQPQHF. The CDR3 region has the DNA TGTGCCAGCAGCTTGGGACAGGGGATGGGCAATCAGCCCCAGCATTTT.

This chain joins TRBV27 and TRBJ2-1; tentative D call: TRBD1 (6 bases). The V gene lost 2 bases and the J gene lost 14 bases, with 13 bases spanning the gap. The CDR3 length is 12 residues. Germline V gene data show CDR1 as MNHEY and CDR2 as SMNVEV (reference sequence). The CDR3 here is CASSLTPGEKFF. In DNA form, the CDR3 reads TGTGCCAGCAGTTTAACCCCAGGGGAGAAGTTCTTC.

V usage is TRBV6-6 and J usage is TRBJ2-7; 13 positions match TRBD2. CDR1 is MNHNY, CDR2 SVGAGI, per germline (reference sequence). V was pared by 6 bases and J by 4 bases, with 6 bases of the junction left unmatched. The CDR3 spans 15 residues. The CDR3 reads CASRSGTSGDYEQYF. The DNA of the CDR3 is TGTGCCAGCAGGTCCGGGACTAGCGGGGATTACGAGCAGTACTTC.

The chain combines TRBV27 with TRBJ2-7, with D possibly TRBD2 on 6 matching bases. CDR1 is MNHEY and CDR2 is SMNVEV in the germline V gene (reference sequence). The CDR3 contains 16 residues. V lost 3 bases and J 1 base, leaving 16 bases between the germline ends. The CDR3 DNA is TGTGCCAGCAGTTTCCGGCGGGAAGAACAATCCTACGAGCAGTACTTC. Encoded protein: CASSFRREEQSYEQYF.

The rearrangement joins TRBV28 to TRBJ2-3, with 7 bases identical to TRBD2. The germline gives CDR1 MDHEN, CDR2 SYDVKM. Germline trimming cut 7 bases from V and 2 bases from J; bases unmatched to any gene: 15. The CDR3 contains 17 residues. The CDR3 loop is CASKVQRDLFDTDTQYF. CDR3 coding DNA: TGTGCCAGCAAAGTCCAGCGGGACCTCTTTGACACAGATACGCAGTATTTT. The full variable domain, with the rest looked up from reference TRBV28 and TRBJ2-3, is DVKVTQSSRYLVKRTGEKVFLECVQDMDHENMFWYRQDPGLGLRLIYFSYDVKMKEKGDIPEGYSVSREKKERFSLILESASTNQTSMYLCASKVQRDLFDTDTQYFGPGTRLTVL.

The genes are TRBV5-1 and TRBJ2-1; the match to TRBD2 covers 14 bases. This CDR3 has 18 residues. V lost 4 bases and J lost 0; bases outside the gene matches: 6. Germline V gene sequence: CDR1 SGHRS, CDR2 YFSETQ. The CDR3: CASSVRLAGGSSYNEQFF. The CDR3 region has the DNA TGCGCCAGCAGCGTGAGACTAGCGGGAGGGAGCTCCTACAATGAGCAGTTCTTC.

This chain joins TRBV5-8 and TRBJ2-7; 7 nucleotides agree with TRBD1. V lost 0 bases, J lost 6 bases, and 3 bases stayed unmatched. CDR1 SGHTS and CDR2 YDEGEE come from the germline V gene. The CDR3 covers 13 residues. Here the CDR3 reads CASSLGQGFEQYF. As DNA, the CDR3 is TGTGCCAGCAGCTTGGGACAGGGCTTCGAGCAGTACTTC.

V usage is TRBV5-4 and J usage is TRBJ2-7, with 12 bases fitting TRBD1. The V gene end was trimmed by 3 bases and the J gene end by 4 bases; junction bases not matched to a gene: 5. The germline CDR1 and CDR2 sequences are SGHNT and YYREEE (reference sequence). There are 15 residues in the CDR3. For the CDR3, the DNA is TGTGCCAGCAGCTACGGGACAGGGGGCGCGTACGAGCAGTACTTC. Amino acid sequence: CASSYGTGGAYEQYF.

The chain carries TRBV2 and TRBJ2-1; 8 nucleotides align to TRBD1. The CDR3 is 14 amino acids. Germline CDR1 reads SNHLY; CDR2 reads FYNNEI. The trim removed 8 bases at V and 7 bases at J, leaving 10 bases unmatched. The DNA for the CDR3 is TGTGCCAGCGGAAGATGGACAGGGCATAATGAGCAGTTCTTC. It encodes CASGRWTGHNEQFF.

The chain employs TRBV9 and TRBJ2-3, with 9 bases matching TRBD2. J lost 2 bases, V lost 5 bases, and 6 bases had no gene match. Germline V gives CDR1 SGDLS, CDR2 YYNGEE. The CDR3 has 15 amino acids. For the CDR3, the DNA is TGTGCCAGCAGGGAGGTAGCGGGAGACACAGATACGCAGTATTTT. It specifies CASREVAGDTDTQYF.

This chain joins TRBV19 and TRBJ1-1; TRBD1 matches at 7 bases. There are 14 residues in the CDR3. The germline CDR1 and CDR2 sequences are LNHDA and SQIVND (reference sequence). V gave up 6 bases and J gave up 1 base; unmatched junction bases: 5. The CDR3 DNA is TGTGCCAGTAGGACCGGACAGGCGAACACTGAAGCTTTCTTT. Translated: CASRTGQANTEAFF.

The V gene is TRBV23-1, the J gene TRBJ1-4; D uncertain. TRBV23-1 is identified as an open reading frame with a role that is uncertain. Trimming took 10 bases from V and 8 from J, leaving 11 bases between them. The CDR3 is made up of 11 amino acids. CDR3 loop: CAIKYTEKLFF. The CDR3, as DNA: TGCGCCATAAAATACACGGAAAAACTGTTTTTT.

The chain combines TRBV5-5 with TRBJ1-1; 12 nucleotides line up with TRBD1. V trimming: 4 bases; J trimming: 1 base; junction bases outside the gene matches: 14. The V gene's germline CDR1 is SGHKS and CDR2 YYEKEE (reference sequence). The CDR3 runs to 19 residues. The CDR3 nucleotides are TGTGCCAGCAGCCGAATGTTGGGACAGGGGGCGTCCGGGAACACTGAAGCTTTCTTT. Translating gives CASSRMLGQGASGNTEAFF.

The chain recombines TRBV5-1 with TRBJ1-6; tentatively, D is TRBD1 (5 bases). The CDR3 is made up of 18 amino acids. V was cut by 4 bases and J by 6 bases, with 23 bases left in between. Germline CDR1 and CDR2: SGHRS and YFSETQ. CDR3 coding DNA: TGCGCCAGCAGCCCCGGTCTGCGGGACGCTGGACTTAATTCACCCCTCCACTTT. Protein: CASSPGLRDAGLNSPLHF.